This is a list of T cell receptor beta chains from one sample in a study of blood T cell repertoires in COVID-19. The protocol was immunoSEQ multiplex PCR, while the TCRdb copy is restricted to in-frame clones and leaves out a portion. In the table there are tens of thousands of clones, about 89% of which are singletons. Sequencing used peripheral blood. These receptors were taken from a middle-aged man with active or convalescent COVID-19. CDR3s include the opening cysteine and the closing phenylalanine or tryptophan. Each record gives: clone size, D gene, V gene, J gene, CDR3 DNA, CDR3 protein. A D gene is named only where the DNA matches it firmly. Size tells how often a clone was seen (once, few, many) or the class of an expanded clone, and some rows leave it out.

size: -; D: -; V: TRBV15; J: TRBJ1-2; DNA: TGTGCCACCAGCAGGCCGGTCAGAGGGGCGGGGGGCTACACCTTC; CDR3: CATSRPVRGAGGYTF
size: few; D: TRBD1; V: TRBV2; J: TRBJ1-1; DNA: TGTGCCGGGAGGACAGGGCACACTGAAGCTTTCTTT; CDR3: CAGRTGHTEAFF
size: -; D: TRBD2; V: TRBV18; J: TRBJ2-7; DNA: TGTGCCAGCTCCCTCGGGGGGGCCTTCTCCTACGAGCAGTACTTC; CDR3: CASSLGGAFSYEQYF
size: -; D: -; V: TRBV18; J: TRBJ2-1; DNA: TGTGCCAGCTCACCCGGACTCAACTACAATGAGCAGTTCTTC; CDR3: CASSPGLNYNEQFF
size: -; D: -; V: TRBV21-1; J: TRBJ1-3; DNA: TGTGCCAGCAGCAATGAAAGGGAACAGGGGGGGAACTCTGGAAACACCATATATTTT; CDR3: CASSNEREQGGNSGNTIYF
size: -; D: TRBD2; V: TRBV18; J: TRBJ2-7; DNA: TGTGCCAGCTCACCGCAGGATTCCGGGACTAATTACGAGCAGTACTTC; CDR3: CASSPQDSGTNYEQYF
size: -; D: -; V: TRBV5-1; J: TRBJ2-2; DNA: TGCGCCAGCAGCTTGGTTGGGGCGTTTTTGGGAACCGGGGAGCTGTTTTTT; CDR3: CASSLVGAFLGTGELFF
size: -; D: -; V: TRBV5-1; J: TRBJ1-3; DNA: TGCGCCAGCAGCTTGTCAGGGGATGGAAACACCATATATTTT; CDR3: CASSLSGDGNTIYF
size: -; D: TRBD1; V: TRBV5-8; J: TRBJ2-2; DNA: TGTGCCAGCAGGTCGGACACAGGGGGTAACACCGGGGAGCTGTTTTTT; CDR3: CASRSDTGGNTGELFF
size: -; D: TRBD1; V: TRBV7-8; J: TRBJ2-5; DNA: TGTGCCAGCAGCCTAAGACACCGGGACAGACAAGAGACCCAGTACTTC; CDR3: CASSLRHRDRQETQYF
size: -; D: TRBD2; V: TRBV5-1; J: TRBJ2-5; DNA: TGCGCCAGCAGCTTGGGGGCGGGGGGGCCCGTGACCCAGTACTTC; CDR3: CASSLGAGGPVTQYF
size: -; D: -; V: TRBV5-6; J: TRBJ1-5; DNA: TGTGCCAGCAGCGGCAGAGGGGGAAGTCAGCCCCAGCATTTT; CDR3: CASSGRGGSQPQHF
size: -; D: TRBD1; V: TRBV4-1; J: TRBJ2-1; DNA: TGCGCCAGCAGCCAAGCAAGCCTTGGACAGGGGAGGAATGAGCAGTTCTTC; CDR3: CASSQASLGQGRNEQFF
size: -; D: -; V: TRBV2; J: TRBJ2-6; DNA: TGTGCCAGCAGTGAGGGTCGACTAGCTGGGGCCAACGTCCTGACTTTC; CDR3: CASSEGRLAGANVLTF
size: -; D: -; V: TRBV7-8; J: TRBJ1-3; DNA: TGTGCCAGCAGCTTAGACAGGGAGAGAAACACCATATATTTT; CDR3: CASSLDRERNTIYF
size: -; D: -; V: TRBV5-4; J: TRBJ2-7; DNA: TGTGCCAGCAGCTATACCGGGTCGTCCTACGAGCAGTACTTC; CDR3: CASSYTGSSYEQYF